This record covers a single T cell receptor beta chain. The target antigen is unknown. Other DNA sequences in this specimen translate into the identical CDR3. These data belong to a study of cytomegalovirus exposure and HLA in healthy donors. Study overall: Tens of millions of unique TCRs from HLA-typed donors were held in an early release of data.

Broader study findings: One later analysis reportedly identified an Asian-associated ancestry cluster that showed fewer N-insertions than the approximately 710-donor mean. Later work associated 16,951 TCR beta sequences with HLA alleles at 0.05 false discovery rate. Most CMV-associated TCR beta chains appeared HLA-restricted in a later analysis.

Primers for the PCR totalled 60 Vbeta and 13 Jbeta. The protocol was immunoSEQ multiplex PCR, while the TCRdb copy is restricted to in-frame clones and leaves out a portion. The repertoire holds more than 110,000 clones, with 55% to 80% as singletons. The receptor was isolated from a woman between 35 and 50 years old in good health and CMV-seronegative. The source material was PBMCs.

The CDR3 sequence is CASSIRGNTEAFF. The CDR3 nucleotides read TGTGCCAGTAGTATTAGGGGGAACACTGAAGCTTTCTTT. This chain uses TRBV19 with TRBJ1-1, with D tentatively TRBD1 (5 bases). Germline loops: CDR1 LNHDA, CDR2 SQIVND (reference sequence). The CDR3 has 13 residues. Trimming stripped 3 bases from V and 1 base from J, with 6 bases between.